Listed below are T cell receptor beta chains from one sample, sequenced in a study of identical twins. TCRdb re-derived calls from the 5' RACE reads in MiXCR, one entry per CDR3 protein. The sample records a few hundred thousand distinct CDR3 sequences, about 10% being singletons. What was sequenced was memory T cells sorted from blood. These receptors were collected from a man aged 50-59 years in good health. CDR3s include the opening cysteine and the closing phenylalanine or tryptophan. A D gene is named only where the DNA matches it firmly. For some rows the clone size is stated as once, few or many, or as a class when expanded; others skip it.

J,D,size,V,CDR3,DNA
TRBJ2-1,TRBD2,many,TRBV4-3,CASSQATGLAGGYNEEFF,TGCGCCAGCAGCCAGGCGACGGGACTAGCGGGAGGGTACAATGAGGAGTTCTTC
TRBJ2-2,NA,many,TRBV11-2,CASSYKGGTGELFF,TGTGCCAGCAGCTACAAAGGGGGCACCGGGGAGCTGTTTTTT
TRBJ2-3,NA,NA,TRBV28,CASSSGTGSTDTQYF,TGTGCCAGCAGTTCAGGGACTGGTAGCACAGATACGCAGTATTTT
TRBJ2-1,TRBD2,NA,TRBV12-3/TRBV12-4,CASSRSSAGGAYEQFF,TGTGCCAGCAGTCGCAGCTCGGCGGGGGGTGCCTATGAGCAGTTCTTC
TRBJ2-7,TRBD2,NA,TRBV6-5,CASSYHPSGAYEQYF,TGTGCCAGCAGTTACCATCCTAGCGGGGCCTACGAGCAGTACTTC
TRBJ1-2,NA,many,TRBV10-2,CASRGTSGYGYTF,TGCGCCAGCCGGGGGACATCGGGCTATGGCTACACCTTC
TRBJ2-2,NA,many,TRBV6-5,CASSYLYGSGELFF,TGTGCCAGCAGTTACCTTTATGGGTCCGGGGAGCTGTTTTTT
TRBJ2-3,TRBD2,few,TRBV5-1,CASSLAGQNTDTQYF,TGCGCCAGCAGCTTAGCGGGGCAAAACACAGATACGCAGTATTTT
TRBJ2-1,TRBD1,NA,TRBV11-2,CASSRWAGTGEINEQFF,TGTGCCAGCAGCCGTTGGGCCGGGACAGGGGAGATCAATGAGCAGTTCTTC
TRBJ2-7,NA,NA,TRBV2,CASSDRDTNSYEQYF,TGTGCCAGCAGTGACCGGGACACAAACTCCTACGAGCAGTACTTC
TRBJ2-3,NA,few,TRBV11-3,CASSPSLSTDTQYF,TGTGCCAGCAGCCCCTCGCTCAGCACAGATACGCAGTATTTT
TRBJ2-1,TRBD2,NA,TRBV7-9,CASSLWTSNEQFF,TGTGCCAGCAGCTTATGGACTAGCAATGAGCAGTTCTTC
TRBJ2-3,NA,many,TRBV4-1,CASSPQPGHNTDTQYF,TGCGCCAGCAGCCCTCAACCGGGACACAACACAGATACGCAGTATTTT
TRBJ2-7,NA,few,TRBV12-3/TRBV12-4,CASSRRGSQPYEQYF,TGTGCCAGCAGCCGGAGGGGGTCTCAACCCTACGAGCAGTACTTC
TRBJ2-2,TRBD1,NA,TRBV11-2,CASSTRTGVYPGELFF,TGTGCCAGCAGCACCAGGACAGGGGTCTACCCCGGGGAGCTGTTTTTT
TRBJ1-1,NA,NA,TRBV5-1,CASSLARGNTEAFF,TGCGCCAGCAGCTTGGCCCGGGGGAACACTGAAGCTTTCTTT
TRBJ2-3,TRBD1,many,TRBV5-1,CASSPGQVTDTQYF,TGCGCCAGCAGCCCAGGACAGGTTACAGATACGCAGTATTTT
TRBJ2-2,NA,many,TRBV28,CASSSLERGGGELFF,TGTGCCAGCAGTTCACTGGAGAGGGGAGGTGGGGAGCTGTTTTTT
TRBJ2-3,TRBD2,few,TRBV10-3,CAISTRRGGSTDTQYF,TGTGCCATCAGTACTCGACGGGGGGGCAGTACAGATACGCAGTATTTT
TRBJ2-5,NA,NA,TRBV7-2,CASSRDTETQYF,TGTGCCAGCAGCCGGGACACCGAGACCCAGTACTTC
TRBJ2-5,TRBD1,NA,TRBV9,CASSVGQDRVTKTQYF,TGTGCCAGCAGCGTAGGGCAGGACAGGGTGACAAAGACCCAGTACTTC
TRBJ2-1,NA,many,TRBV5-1,CASSILTGYNEQFF,TGCGCCAGCAGCATACTGACAGGATACAATGAGCAGTTCTTC
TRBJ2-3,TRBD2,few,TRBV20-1,CSAGTSIWSDTQYF,TGCAGTGCAGGGACTAGCATATGGTCAGATACGCAGTATTTT
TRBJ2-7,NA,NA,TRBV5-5,CASSPETPTYEQYF,TGTGCCAGCAGCCCCGAGACACCGACCTACGAGCAGTACTTC
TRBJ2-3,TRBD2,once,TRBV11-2,CASSLTSGGFVVADTQYF,TGTGCCAGCAGCCTGACTAGCGGGGGGTTTGTCGTAGCAGATACGCAGTATTTT
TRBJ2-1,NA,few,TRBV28,CASSLWDRYNEQFF,TGTGCCAGCAGTTTATGGGACAGATACAATGAGCAGTTCTTC
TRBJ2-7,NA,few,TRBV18,CASSPIRNYEQYF,TGTGCCAGCTCACCCATCCGGAACTACGAGCAGTACTTC
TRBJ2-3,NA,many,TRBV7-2,CASSRPPSKDTQYF,TGTGCCAGCAGCCGCCCGCCGAGTAAAGATACGCAGTATTTT
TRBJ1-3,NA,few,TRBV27,CASSSQDGDSGNTIYF,TGTGCCAGCAGTTCCCAAGACGGAGACTCTGGAAACACCATATATTTT